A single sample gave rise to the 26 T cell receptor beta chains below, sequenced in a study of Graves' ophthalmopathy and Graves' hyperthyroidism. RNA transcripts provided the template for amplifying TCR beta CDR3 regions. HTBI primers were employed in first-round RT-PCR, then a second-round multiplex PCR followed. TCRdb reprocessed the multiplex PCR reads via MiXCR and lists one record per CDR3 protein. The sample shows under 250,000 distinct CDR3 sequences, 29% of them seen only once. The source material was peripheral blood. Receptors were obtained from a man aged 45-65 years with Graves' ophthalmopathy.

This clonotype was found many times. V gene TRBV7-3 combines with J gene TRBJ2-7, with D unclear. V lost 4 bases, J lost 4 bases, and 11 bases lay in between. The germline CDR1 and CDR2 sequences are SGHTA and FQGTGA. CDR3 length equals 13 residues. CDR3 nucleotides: TGTGCCAGCAGCTCCACCCCCGGGTACGAGCAGTACTTC. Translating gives CASSSTPGYEQYF.

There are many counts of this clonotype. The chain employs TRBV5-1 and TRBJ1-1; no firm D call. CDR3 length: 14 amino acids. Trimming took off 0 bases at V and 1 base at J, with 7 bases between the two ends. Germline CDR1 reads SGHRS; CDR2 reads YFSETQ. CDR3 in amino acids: CASSLAWKNTEAFF. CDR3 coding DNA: TGCGCCAGCAGCTTGGCCTGGAAGAACACTGAAGCTTTCTTT.

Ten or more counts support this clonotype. This chain's CDR3 is CASSFTGKGNVGAFF. CDR3 in DNA: TGTGCCAGCAGCTTCACAGGGAAGGGGAACGTTGGAGCTTTCTTT. This sequence joins TRBV7-9 and TRBJ1-1; tentatively, D is TRBD1 (6 bases). V gave up 3 bases and J gave up 10 bases, with 21 bases separating them. The CDR3 extends over 15 amino acids. Germline CDR1 and CDR2: SEHNR and FQNEAQ (reference sequence).

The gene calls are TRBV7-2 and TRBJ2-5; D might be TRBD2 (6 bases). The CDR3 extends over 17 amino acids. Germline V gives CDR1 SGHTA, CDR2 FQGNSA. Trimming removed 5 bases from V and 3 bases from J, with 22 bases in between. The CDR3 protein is CASSRMLKGTSEETQYF. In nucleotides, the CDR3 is TGTGCCAGCAGCCGAATGCTGAAAGGGACTTCCGAAGAGACCCAGTACTTC.

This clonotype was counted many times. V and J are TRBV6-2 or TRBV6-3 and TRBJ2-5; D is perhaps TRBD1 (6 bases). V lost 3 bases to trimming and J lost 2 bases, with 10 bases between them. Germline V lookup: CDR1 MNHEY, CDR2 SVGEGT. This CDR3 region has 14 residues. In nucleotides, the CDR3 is TGTGCCAGCAGTTATGGGACATCTCAAGAGACCCAGTACTTC. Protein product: CASSYGTSQETQYF.

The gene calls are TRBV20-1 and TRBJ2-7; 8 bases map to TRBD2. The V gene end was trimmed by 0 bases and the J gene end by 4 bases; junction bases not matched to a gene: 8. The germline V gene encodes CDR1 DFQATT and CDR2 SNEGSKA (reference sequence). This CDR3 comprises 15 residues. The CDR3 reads CSARDSERGWYEQYF. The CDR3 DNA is TGCAGTGCTAGAGATTCAGAGCGGGGGTGGTACGAGCAGTACTTC.

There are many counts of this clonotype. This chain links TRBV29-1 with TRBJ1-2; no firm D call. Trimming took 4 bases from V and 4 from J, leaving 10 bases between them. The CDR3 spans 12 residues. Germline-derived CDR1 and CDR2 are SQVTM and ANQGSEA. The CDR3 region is CSVGPSGYGYTF. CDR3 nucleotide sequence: TGCAGCGTTGGTCCCTCGGGCTATGGCTACACCTTC.

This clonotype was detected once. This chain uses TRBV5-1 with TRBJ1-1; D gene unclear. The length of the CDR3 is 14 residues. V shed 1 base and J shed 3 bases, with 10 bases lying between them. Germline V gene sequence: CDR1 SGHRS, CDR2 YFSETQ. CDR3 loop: CASSLHPSDTEAFF. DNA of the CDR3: TGCGCCAGCAGCTTGCACCCCTCGGACACTGAAGCTTTCTTT.

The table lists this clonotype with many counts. The CDR3 DNA reads TGCAGCGCCAGACTAGGAGGGAACATTCAGTACTTC. Protein: CSARLGGNIQYF. The chain has TRBV29-1 and TRBJ2-4, with D possibly being TRBD2 (6 bases). Germline V lookup: CDR1 SQVTM, CDR2 ANQGSEA. V gave up 7 bases and J gave up 7 bases, with 14 bases separating them. There are 12 residues in the CDR3.

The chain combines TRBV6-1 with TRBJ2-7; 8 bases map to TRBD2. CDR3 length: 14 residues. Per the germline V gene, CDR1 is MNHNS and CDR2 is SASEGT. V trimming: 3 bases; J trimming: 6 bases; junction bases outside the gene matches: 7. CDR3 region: CASSDWLAGAEQYF. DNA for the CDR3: TGTGCCAGCAGTGATTGGCTAGCGGGCGCCGAGCAGTACTTC.

DNA of the CDR3: TGTGCCAGCAGTTTGAGAGGGGTTGGGTATGGCTACACCTTC. This codes for CASSLRGVGYGYTF. This chain connects TRBV28 to TRBJ1-2, with TRBD1 as a possible D gene (5 bases). This CDR3 has 14 amino acids. The V and J ends lost 3 bases and 5 bases respectively, with 13 bases between them. The V gene's germline CDR1 is MDHEN and CDR2 SYDVKM.

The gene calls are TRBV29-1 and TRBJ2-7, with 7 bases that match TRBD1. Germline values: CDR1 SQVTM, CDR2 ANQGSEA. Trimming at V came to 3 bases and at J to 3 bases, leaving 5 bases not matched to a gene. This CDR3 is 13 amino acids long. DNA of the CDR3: TGCAGCGTTGAGGTTCCAGGGGGCTACGAGCAGTACTTC. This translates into CSVEVPGGYEQYF.

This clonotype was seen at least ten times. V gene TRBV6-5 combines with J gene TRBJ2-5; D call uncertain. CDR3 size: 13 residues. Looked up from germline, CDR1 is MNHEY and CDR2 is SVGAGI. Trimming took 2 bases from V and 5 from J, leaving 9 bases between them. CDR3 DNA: TGTGCCAGCAGTTACCCTAATAGCGAGACCCAGTACTTC. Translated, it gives CASSYPNSETQYF.

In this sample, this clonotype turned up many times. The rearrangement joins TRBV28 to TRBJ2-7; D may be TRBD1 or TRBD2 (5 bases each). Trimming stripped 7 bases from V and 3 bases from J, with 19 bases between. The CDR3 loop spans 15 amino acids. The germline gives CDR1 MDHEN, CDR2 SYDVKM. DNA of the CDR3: TGTGCCAGCACCTATGGGGCAGGAGGTGACTACGAGCAGTACTTC. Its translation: CASTYGAGGDYEQYF.

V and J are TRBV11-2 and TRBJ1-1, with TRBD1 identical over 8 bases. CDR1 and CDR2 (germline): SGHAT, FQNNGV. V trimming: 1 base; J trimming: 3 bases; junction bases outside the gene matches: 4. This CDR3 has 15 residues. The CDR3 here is CASSLGQGADTEAFF. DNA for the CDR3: TGTGCCAGCAGCTTAGGGCAGGGGGCGGACACTGAAGCTTTCTTT.

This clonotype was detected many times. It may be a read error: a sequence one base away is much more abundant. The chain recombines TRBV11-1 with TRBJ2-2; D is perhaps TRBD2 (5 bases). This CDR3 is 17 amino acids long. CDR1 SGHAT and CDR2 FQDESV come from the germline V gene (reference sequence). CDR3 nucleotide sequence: TGTGCCAGCAGCTTTGATGGGGAACACTCAAACACCGGGGAGCTGTCTTTT. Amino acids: CASSFDGEHSNTGELSF. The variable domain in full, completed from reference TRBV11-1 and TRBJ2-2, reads EAEVAQSPRYKITEKSQAVAFWCDPISGHATLYWYRQILGQGPELLVQFQDESVVDDSQLPKDRFSAERLKGVDSTLKIQPAELGDSAMYLCASSFDGEHSNTGELSFGEGSRLTVL.

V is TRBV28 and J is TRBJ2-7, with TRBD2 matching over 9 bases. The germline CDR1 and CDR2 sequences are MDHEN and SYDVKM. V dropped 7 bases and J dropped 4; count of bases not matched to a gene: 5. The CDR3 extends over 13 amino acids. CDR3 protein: CASKRAGGYEQYF. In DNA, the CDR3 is TGTGCCAGCAAGCGAGCGGGAGGATACGAGCAGTACTTC.

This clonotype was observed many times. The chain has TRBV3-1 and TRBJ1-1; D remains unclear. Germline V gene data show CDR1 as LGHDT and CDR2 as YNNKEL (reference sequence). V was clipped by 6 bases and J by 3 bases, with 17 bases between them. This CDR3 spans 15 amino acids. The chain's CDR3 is CASRTTGGRDTEAFF. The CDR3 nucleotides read TGTGCCAGCAGAACAACGGGAGGGAGGGACACTGAAGCTTTCTTT. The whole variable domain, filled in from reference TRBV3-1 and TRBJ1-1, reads DTAVSQTPKYLVTQMGNDKSIKCEQNLGHDTMYWYKQDSKKFLKIMFSYNNKELIINETVPNRFSPKSPDKAHLNLHINSLELGDSAVYFCASRTTGGRDTEAFFGQGTRLTVV.

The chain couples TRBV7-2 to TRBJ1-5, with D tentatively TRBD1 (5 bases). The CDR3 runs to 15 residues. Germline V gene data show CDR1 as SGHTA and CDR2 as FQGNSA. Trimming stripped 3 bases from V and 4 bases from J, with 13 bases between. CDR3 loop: CASSLELDRNQPQHF. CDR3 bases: TGTGCCAGCAGCTTGGAGTTAGACAGAAATCAGCCCCAGCATTTT.

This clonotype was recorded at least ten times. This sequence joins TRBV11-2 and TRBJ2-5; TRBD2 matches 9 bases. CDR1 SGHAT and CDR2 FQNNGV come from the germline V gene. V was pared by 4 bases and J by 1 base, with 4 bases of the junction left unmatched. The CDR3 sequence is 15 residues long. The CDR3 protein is CASSSRTSAQETQYF. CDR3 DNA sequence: TGTGCCAGCAGCTCCAGGACTAGCGCCCAAGAGACCCAGTACTTC.

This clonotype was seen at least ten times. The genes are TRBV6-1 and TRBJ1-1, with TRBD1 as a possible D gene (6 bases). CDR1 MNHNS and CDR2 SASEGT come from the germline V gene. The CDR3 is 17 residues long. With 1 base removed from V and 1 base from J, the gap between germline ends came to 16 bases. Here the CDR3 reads CASSEDVGGRTNTEAFF. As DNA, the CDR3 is TGTGCCAGCAGTGAAGATGTAGGGGGGCGGACGAACACTGAAGCTTTCTTT.

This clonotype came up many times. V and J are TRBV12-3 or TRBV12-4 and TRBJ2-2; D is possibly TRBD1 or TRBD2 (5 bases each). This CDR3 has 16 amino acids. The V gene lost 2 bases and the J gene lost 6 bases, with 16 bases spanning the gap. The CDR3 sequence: CASSLSSVLGAGELFF. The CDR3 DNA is TGTGCCAGCAGTTTATCATCCGTTTTGGGGGCCGGGGAGCTGTTTTTT.

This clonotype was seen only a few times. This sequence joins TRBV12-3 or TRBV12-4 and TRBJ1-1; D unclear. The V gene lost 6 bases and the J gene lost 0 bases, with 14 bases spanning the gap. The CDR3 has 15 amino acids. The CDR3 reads CASSPWRSMNTEAFF. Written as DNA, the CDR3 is TGTGCCAGCAGCCCTTGGCGGAGTATGAACACTGAAGCTTTCTTT.

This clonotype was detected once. CDR3 sequence: CASSYRPGLAERQETQYF. Here the CDR3 DNA reads TGTGCCAGCAGTTACCGCCCGGGACTAGCGGAGAGACAAGAGACCCAGTACTTC. V gene TRBV6-5 combines with J gene TRBJ2-5, with TRBD2 identical over 11 bases. J was trimmed by 2 bases and V by 2 bases; bases with no gene match: 10. Germline V lookup: CDR1 MNHEY, CDR2 SVGAGI. The CDR3 has 18 residues.

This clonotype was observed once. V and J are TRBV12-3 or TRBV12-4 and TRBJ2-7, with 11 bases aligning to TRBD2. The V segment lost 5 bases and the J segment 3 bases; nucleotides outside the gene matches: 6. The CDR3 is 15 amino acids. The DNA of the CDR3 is TGTGCCAGCAGTGTAGGGACTAGCGGAGGCTACGAGCAGTACTTC. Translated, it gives CASSVGTSGGYEQYF.

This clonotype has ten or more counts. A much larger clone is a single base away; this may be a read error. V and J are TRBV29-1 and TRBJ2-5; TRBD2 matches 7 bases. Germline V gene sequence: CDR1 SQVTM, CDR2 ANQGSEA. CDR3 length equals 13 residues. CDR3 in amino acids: CGGRGTTQETQYF. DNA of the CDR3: TGCGGCGGGCGTGGGACTACCCAAGAGACCCAGTACTTC. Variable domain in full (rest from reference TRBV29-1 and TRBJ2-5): SAVISQKPSRDICQRGTSLTIQCQVDSQVTMMFWYRQQPGQSLTLIATANQGSEATYESGFVIDKFPISRPNLTFSTLTVSNMSPEDSSIYLCGGRGTTQETQYFGPGTRLLVL.